This TCR beta chain comes out of a study of a mutant IDH1 vaccine in newly diagnosed glioma. Germline loops: CDR1 SGDLS, CDR2 YYNGEE. V gave up 3 bases and J gave up 5 bases; unmatched junction bases: 4. CDR3 length: 14 amino acids. Generated by immunoSEQ multiplex PCR, the TCRdb table keeps only in-frame clones and is missing some. The sample shows fewer than 65,000 clones, 75% to 90% of them seen only once. Indicated time point: week 11, during vaccination. Topical imiquimod accompanied each vaccine dose, which consisted of 300 ug of mutant IDH1 20-mer peptide. This clone was seen only a few times. Its antigen is currently unknown.

V gene TRBV9 combines with J gene TRBJ1-4; 7 bases map to TRBD1. This sample comprised PBMCs, obtained from a glioma patient whose treatment included an IDH1 peptide vaccine. The clonotype comes from a man aged 45-60 years with glioma. CDR3 amino acids: CASSATGENEKLFF. CDR3 bases: TGTGCCAGCAGCGCAACAGGGGAGAATGAAAAACTGTTTTTT.